The 7 T cell receptor beta chains given below trace back to one sample, sequenced in a study of cytomegalovirus exposure and HLA in healthy donors. Amplification used 60 Vbeta primers and 13 Jbeta primers. Here immunoSEQ multiplex PCR was the method, and the copy in TCRdb shows in-frame clones only, minus some. The sample includes approximately 100,000 clones, 65% to 80% seen only once; the top ten take 15% to 20%. The sequencing sample was made of PBMCs. These receptor sequences come from a man aged 55 to 70 in good health and CMV-seropositive.

V and J are TRBV30 and TRBJ1-3; D uncertain. Trimming left V 0 bases short and J 2 bases short, with 5 bases between. This CDR3 region has 13 residues. Germline values: CDR1 GTSNPN, CDR2 SVGIG (reference sequence). CDR3 residues: CAWSVSTGNTIYF. The CDR3 bases are TGTGCCTGGAGTGTGAGCACTGGAAACACCATATATTTT.

The rearrangement joins TRBV9 to TRBJ2-5; no firm D call. Deletions cut 4 bases from V and 2 bases from J, with 12 bases between. Germline V gene lookup returns CDR1 SGDLS and CDR2 YYNGEE. This CDR3 region has 14 residues. The CDR3 protein is CASSRRPGQETQYF. CDR3 DNA sequence: TGTGCCAGCAGCCGACGTCCAGGTCAAGAGACCCAGTACTTC.

This chain links TRBV11-3 with TRBJ2-5; TRBD1 aligns across 8 bases. The CDR3 is 15 amino acids. CDR1 and CDR2 from the germline V gene are SGHNT and YENEEA. Unmatched junction bases numbered 7, after V lost 5 bases and J lost 2 bases. The CDR3: CASSPGTGQQETQYF. CDR3 DNA: TGTGCCAGCAGCCCCGGGACAGGACAGCAAGAGACCCAGTACTTC.

The gene calls are TRBV19 and TRBJ2-7; TRBD1 is a possible D gene (6 bases). CDR1 and CDR2 from the germline V gene are LNHDA and SQIVND (reference sequence). V shed 7 bases and J shed 1 base, with 14 bases lying between them. There are 14 residues in the CDR3. CDR3 in DNA: TGTGCCAGTACAGGGGCAGGGGCTTCCTACGAGCAGTACTTC. The encoded protein is CASTGAGASYEQYF.

The chain carries TRBV6-5 and TRBJ2-5; D perhaps matches TRBD1 (5 bases). The CDR3 spans 15 residues. V was pared by 4 bases and J by 2 bases, with 14 bases between. Germline V gene sequence: CDR1 MNHEY, CDR2 SVGAGI. CDR3 sequence (DNA): TGTGCCAGCAGTTCCCCTATGGGGCCACAAGAGACCCAGTACTTC. It codes for CASSSPMGPQETQYF.

J is TRBJ1-1 and V is TRBV7-9, with D perhaps TRBD1 (6 bases). Germline V lookup: CDR1 SEHNR, CDR2 FQNEAQ (reference sequence). V was pared by 2 bases and J by 6 bases, with 16 bases between. The CDR3 has 15 residues. CDR3 nucleotide sequence: TGTGCCAGCAGCTTAACCTTGGGGGCTCAGGCTGAAGCTTTCTTT. Translating it yields CASSLTLGAQAEAFF. Drawing the rest from reference TRBV7-9 and TRBJ1-1, the complete variable domain is DTGVSQNPRHKITKRGQNVTFRCDPISEHNRLYWYRQTLGQGPEFLTYFQNEAQLEKSRLLSDRFSAERPKGSFSTLEIQRTEQGDSAMYLCASSLTLGAQAEAFFGQGTRLTVV.

The V gene is TRBV9, the J gene TRBJ1-5, with D possibly being TRBD1 (6 bases). V was shortened by 3 bases and J by 6 bases, with 16 bases between the two germline ends. CDR3 length: 15 amino acids. CDR1 and CDR2 (germline): SGDLS, YYNGEE. CDR3 nucleotides: TGTGCCAGCAGCGAGGCAGGGGATTTAGGTCAGCCCCAGCATTTT. The encoded protein is CASSEAGDLGQPQHF.